These T cell receptor beta chains were read from a single sample in a study of CD8 T cells in ankylosing spondylitis. TCRdb redid the calling of the 5' RACE reads with MiXCR, one entry per CDR3 protein. The repertoire holds 200,000 or so distinct CDR3 sequences, roughly 18% seen once, with about 4.3% in the top ten. Sequences were obtained from blood, either unsorted or a sorted T cell fraction (not recorded which). The receptors here all came from a male donor aged 5 to 30 with ankylosing spondylitis or in good health (not recorded which). Each CDR3 is given with its conserved first and last residue. D genes are given only for firm matches. Rows give clone size only sometimes, using once, few, many, or a class for an expanded clone.

CDR3: CASSNTGSEAFF; DNA: TGTGCCAGCAGTAATACAGGGAGTGAAGCTTTCTTT; V: TRBV27; size: many; D: -; J: TRBJ1-1
CDR3: CASSGRQGDWGYTF; DNA: TGTGCCAGCAGCGGTCGACAGGGGGATTGGGGCTACACCTTC; V: TRBV2; size: -; D: TRBD1; J: TRBJ1-2
CDR3: CSVRGDTSSYNEQFF; DNA: TGCAGCGTTCGAGGAGACACCAGCTCCTACAATGAGCAGTTCTTC; V: TRBV29-1; size: -; D: -; J: TRBJ2-1
CDR3: CASSRDFLYEQYF; DNA: TGTGCCAGCAGCAGGGACTTCCTCTACGAGCAGTACTTC; V: TRBV6-2/TRBV6-3; size: many; D: -; J: TRBJ2-7
CDR3: CSARDYGATDEQYF; DNA: TGCAGTGCTAGAGATTACGGGGCGACGGACGAGCAGTACTTC; V: TRBV20-1; size: many; D: -; J: TRBJ2-7
CDR3: CASSPTGASYTF; DNA: TGTGCCAGCAGTCCGACAGGGGCGAGCTACACCTTC; V: TRBV12-3/TRBV12-4; size: -; D: TRBD1; J: TRBJ1-2
CDR3: CASSFLGARETQYF; DNA: TGTGCCAGCAGCTTTCTGGGGGCGCGAGAGACCCAGTACTTC; V: TRBV7-9; size: many; D: -; J: TRBJ2-5
CDR3: CSARGPDALRNEQFF; DNA: TGCAGTGCTAGAGGCCCTGACGCCCTAAGGAATGAGCAGTTCTTC; V: TRBV20-1; size: many; D: -; J: TRBJ2-1
CDR3: CASSDAWGWQFF; DNA: TGTGCCAGCAGTGACGCCTGGGGTTGGCAGTTCTTC; V: TRBV6-4; size: many; D: -; J: TRBJ2-1
CDR3: CSVSQGANEQFF; DNA: TGCAGCGTGTCACAGGGGGCCAATGAGCAGTTCTTC; V: TRBV29-1; size: -; D: TRBD1; J: TRBJ2-1
CDR3: CASNGVGGNEQFF; DNA: TGTGCCAGCAACGGGGTAGGGGGAAATGAGCAGTTCTTC; V: TRBV6-6; size: many; D: -; J: TRBJ2-1
CDR3: CASSLLGLQETQYF; DNA: TGTGCCAGCAGCTTGTTGGGACTCCAAGAGACCCAGTACTTC; V: TRBV7-7; size: many; D: -; J: TRBJ2-5
CDR3: CSARSLNTEAFF; DNA: TGCAGTGCCAGGTCTCTGAACACTGAAGCTTTCTTT; V: TRBV20-1; size: many; D: -; J: TRBJ1-1
CDR3: CATGAGSVSPLHF; DNA: TGTGCCACCGGGGCAGGGAGCGTTTCACCCCTCCACTTT; V: TRBV15; size: many; D: -; J: TRBJ1-6
CDR3: CSVDNSGPDVLTDTQYF; DNA: TGCAGTGTCGACAATAGCGGACCAGACGTACTCACAGATACGCAGTATTTT; V: TRBV20-1; size: -; D: -; J: TRBJ2-3
CDR3: CASRAPGWGTQYF; DNA: TGTGCCAGCAGAGCCCCAGGGTGGGGGACCCAGTACTTC; V: TRBV12-3/TRBV12-4; size: many; D: -; J: TRBJ2-5
CDR3: CSDGLAGGEFTDTQYF; DNA: TGCAGCGACGGACTAGCGGGAGGGGAATTCACAGATACGCAGTATTTT; V: TRBV29-1; size: once; D: TRBD2; J: TRBJ2-3
CDR3: CASSQGGGTYNEQFF; DNA: TGCGCCAGCAGCCAAGGGGGCGGGACATACAATGAGCAGTTCTTC; V: TRBV4-1; size: many; D: -; J: TRBJ2-1
CDR3: CASQGAISTDTQYF; DNA: TGTGCCAGCCAAGGGGCAATAAGCACAGATACGCAGTATTTT; V: TRBV18; size: -; D: -; J: TRBJ2-3
CDR3: CSAASSGSADEQFF; DNA: TGCAGTGCCGCGTCTAGCGGGAGTGCGGATGAGCAGTTCTTC; V: TRBV20-1; size: few; D: TRBD2; J: TRBJ2-1
CDR3: CASSLDRGGSDEQFF; DNA: TGTGCCAGCAGCTTAGATAGGGGCGGGAGCGATGAGCAGTTCTTC; V: TRBV11-2; size: few; D: TRBD2; J: TRBJ2-1
CDR3: CASSRDREEDTQYF; DNA: TGTGCCAGTAGCCGGGACCGGGAGGAAGATACGCAGTATTTT; V: TRBV19; size: many; D: TRBD2; J: TRBJ2-3
CDR3: CASSLQREVDTQYF; DNA: TGTGCCAGCAGTTTGCAGCGGGAAGTAGATACGCAGTATTTT; V: TRBV12-3/TRBV12-4; size: many; D: TRBD2; J: TRBJ2-3
CDR3: CSVDRTNTEAFF; DNA: TGCAGCGTTGACAGGACGAACACTGAAGCTTTCTTT; V: TRBV29-1; size: many; D: -; J: TRBJ1-1
CDR3: CASSYLTSETQYF; DNA: TGTGCCAGCAGTTACCTGACTTCAGAGACCCAGTACTTC; V: TRBV6-2/TRBV6-3; size: many; D: -; J: TRBJ2-5
CDR3: CATPGGRAPYNEQFF; DNA: TGTGCCACCCCGGGCGGGAGGGCCCCTTACAATGAGCAGTTCTTC; V: TRBV7-9; size: many; D: TRBD2; J: TRBJ2-1
CDR3: CASWRVGSGELFF; DNA: TGTGCCAGCTGGAGAGTCGGATCCGGGGAGCTGTTTTTT; V: TRBV12-3/TRBV12-4; size: -; D: -; J: TRBJ2-2
CDR3: CSAVTGQTSTDTQYF; DNA: TGCAGTGCCGTTACGGGACAGACCAGCACAGATACGCAGTATTTT; V: TRBV20-1; size: -; D: TRBD1; J: TRBJ2-3
CDR3: CASSLAYQGELFF; DNA: TGCGCCAGCAGCTTGGCCTACCAGGGGGAGCTGTTTTTT; V: TRBV5-1; size: many; D: -; J: TRBJ2-2
CDR3: CSARKGTGGIYEQYF; DNA: TGCAGTGCTAGGAAAGGGACAGGGGGCATTTACGAGCAGTACTTC; V: TRBV20-1; size: few; D: TRBD1; J: TRBJ2-7
CDR3: CASSHDRENQPQHF; DNA: TGTGCCAGCAGTCACGACAGGGAAAATCAGCCCCAGCATTTT; V: TRBV27; size: few; D: TRBD1; J: TRBJ1-5
CDR3: CASSGGLADADTQYF; DNA: TGTGCCAGCAGCGGGGGACTAGCGGACGCAGATACGCAGTATTTT; V: TRBV5-6; size: many; D: TRBD2; J: TRBJ2-3
CDR3: CASSHMDRGADTQYF; DNA: TGCGCCAGCAGCCATATGGACAGGGGAGCAGATACGCAGTATTTT; V: TRBV4-3; size: -; D: TRBD1; J: TRBJ2-3
CDR3: CASSTDLNTEAFF; DNA: TGTGCCAGTAGTACAGACCTGAACACTGAAGCTTTCTTT; V: TRBV19; size: many; D: -; J: TRBJ1-1
CDR3: CAISESTPVDYEQYF; DNA: TGTGCCATCAGTGAGTCGACTCCGGTAGACTACGAGCAGTACTTC; V: TRBV10-3; size: many; D: -; J: TRBJ2-7
CDR3: CASSHTLPGGNTDTQYF; DNA: TGCGCCAGCAGCCATACGCTTCCGGGAGGGAACACAGATACGCAGTATTTT; V: TRBV4-3; size: many; D: TRBD2; J: TRBJ2-3